The T cell receptor beta chain described here comes from a study of blood T cell repertoires in COVID-19. Across the whole study: COVID-19 samples, acute and convalescent, were from the United States, Italy and Spain. Sources were T cells, B-cell-depleted T cells, or PBMCs; the material itself was cDNA or gDNA.

Per the original methods: By means of reference gene primer amplification, nucleated cell counts were estimated. The data were produced by immunoSEQ multiplex PCR, yet TCRdb's version contains in-frame clones alone and is incomplete. The V and J calls and the clone size are those of that table, but D and trimming were determined from the DNA. The table records about 61,000 clones, about 86% of them present only once. The V gene lost 5 bases and the J gene lost 3 bases, with 8 bases spanning the gap. The CDR3 runs to 12 residues. Germline V gene sequence: CDR1 MNHEY, CDR2 SVGAGI. The sequenced material came from peripheral blood. The TCR originated in a woman of 80 years or more with active COVID-19. The V and J genes are TRBV6-5 and TRBJ2-7; D gene uncertain. As DNA, the CDR3 is TGTGCCAGCAGTCGAGGAAACTACGAGCAGTACTTC. This sequence encodes CASSRGNYEQYF.